This T cell receptor beta chain was captured in a study of T-cell reconstitution after alpha-beta-depleted transplantation in children. In its sample, this clonotype was seen many times. Researchers prepared the TCRbeta library using unique molecular identifiers, the study reports. From the PCR reads, TCRdb called clonotypes with MiXCR, one entry per CDR3 protein. The sample contains fewer than 120,000 distinct CDR3 sequences, over 9% of which appear only once. Germline loops: CDR1 DFQATT, CDR2 SNEGSKA (reference sequence). V was pared by 3 bases and J by 4 bases, with 16 bases between. The CDR3 runs to 14 residues.

The receptor's source is a human donor who donated a stem cell graft to a child with acute lymphoblastic leukemia. This material consisted of PBMCs from the stem cell graft donor, taken from the stem cell graft. The chain employs TRBV20-1 and TRBJ2-7, with D perhaps TRBD1 or TRBD2 (5 bases each). The CDR3 nucleotides read TGCAGTGCTAGGAGGGACGGCCGGGAATACGAGCAGTACTTC. Protein product: CSARRDGREYEQYF.